There are many counts of the clone carrying this T cell receptor beta chain. Its antigen is not identified. This entry is derived from a study of T cells in Graves' hyperthyroidism and ophthalmopathy. The study's findings and limits: Expanded thyroid clonotypes (above 0.001) were mostly also found in blood.

An approximately 10 ml volume of fresh peripheral blood provided the PBMCs. There were TCR beta CDR3 regions amplified from RNA transcripts. HTBI primers were employed in a first-round RT-PCR of the TCR CDR3. TCRdb ran MiXCR on the multiplex PCR reads and lists one entry per CDR3 protein. Of hundreds of thousands of distinct CDR3 sequences listed, about 20% are singletons. The germline V gene encodes CDR1 LNHNV and CDR2 YYDKDF (reference sequence). V lost 6 bases and J 7 bases, leaving 9 bases between the germline ends. CDR3 length: 11 amino acids. Input material: blood. The sequence was collected from a woman aged 18-29 years with Graves' hyperthyroidism. The chain is built from TRBV15 and TRBJ1-2; D is unclear. CDR3 protein: CATSQTGGYTF. The CDR3 bases are TGTGCCACCAGTCAGACGGGTGGCTACACCTTC. The variable domain in full, with the rest retrieved from reference TRBV15 and TRBJ1-2, is DAMVIQNPRYQVTQFGKPVTLSCSQTLNHNVMYWYQQKSSQAPKLLFHYYDKDFNNEADTPDNFQSRRPNTSFCFLDIRSPGLGDTAMYLCATSQTGGYTFGSGTRLTVV.